These 15 T cell receptor beta chains came from one sample sequenced in a study of T cells in Graves' hyperthyroidism and ophthalmopathy. Amplified regions were TCR beta CDR3 sequences from RNA transcripts. The HTBI primer set was used in a first-round RT-PCR of the TCR CDR3. From the multiplex PCR reads, TCRdb called clonotypes with MiXCR, one entry per CDR3 protein. Seen here are about 350,000 distinct CDR3 sequences, approximately 13% observed once, and the top ten hold around 32%. The material sequenced was blood. These receptors were obtained from a woman in her thirties or forties with Graves' ophthalmopathy.

At least ten counts were recorded for this clonotype. This rearrangement joins TRBV28 to TRBJ2-7; possible D gene TRBD1, 6 bases. V shed 5 bases and J shed 2 bases, with 13 bases lying between them. The CDR3 covers 14 residues. Germline V gene lookup returns CDR1 MDHEN and CDR2 SYDVKM. The CDR3 sequence: CASSIQTGPYEQYF. In DNA form, the CDR3 reads TGTGCCAGCAGTATCCAAACAGGGCCCTACGAGCAGTACTTC.

The V and J genes are TRBV19 and TRBJ1-5; D gene uncertain. V shed 5 bases and J shed 0 bases, with 11 bases lying between them. Germline-derived CDR1 and CDR2 are LNHDA and SQIVND (reference sequence). The CDR3 has 15 amino acids. CDR3 region: CASSRTGGSNQPQHF. The CDR3 DNA reads as TGTGCCAGTAGTCGGACGGGCGGTAGCAATCAGCCCCAGCATTTT.

In this sample, this clonotype turned up many times. The rearrangement links TRBV7-9 to TRBJ1-1, with 10 bases matching TRBD1. This CDR3 has 18 amino acids. Germline CDR1 SEHNR, CDR2 FQNEAQ (reference sequence). V was pared by 3 bases and J by 3 bases, with 13 bases of the junction left unmatched. CDR3 protein: CASSFPRTGGLLDTEAFF. In nucleotides, the CDR3 is TGTGCCAGCAGCTTTCCCCGGACAGGGGGGTTATTGGACACTGAAGCTTTCTTT.

The V gene is TRBV12-5, the J gene TRBJ1-4; 10 bases agree with TRBD1. Trimming at V came to 5 bases and at J to 2 bases, leaving 2 bases not matched to a gene. CDR1 and CDR2 (germline): LGHNT, FRNRAP. The CDR3 runs to 15 residues. CDR3 DNA sequence: TGTGCTAGTGGTCCGGACAGGGGGACTAATGAAAAACTGTTTTTT. Amino acids: CASGPDRGTNEKLFF.

This clonotype was recorded a few times. The chain joins TRBV4-2 to TRBJ2-7; 16 positions agree with TRBD2. V trimming: 0 bases; J trimming: 5 bases; junction bases outside the gene matches: 4. Germline V gives CDR1 LGHNA, CDR2 YNFKEQ. The CDR3 has 17 residues. The CDR3 coding sequence is TGTGCCAGCAGCCAAGAAGGGGGACTAGCGGGAGGGGACGAGCAGTACTTC. Translation: CASSQEGGLAGGDEQYF.

The rearrangement joins TRBV4-1 to TRBJ2-7; 9 nucleotides line up with TRBD2. The V segment lost 2 bases and the J segment 6 bases; nucleotides outside the gene matches: 5. The CDR3 covers 14 residues. Germline loops: CDR1 MGHRA, CDR2 YSYEKL. DNA of the CDR3: TGCGCCAGCAGCCAAAGTGGCGGGAGGGGCGAGCAGTACTTC. Protein sequence: CASSQSGGRGEQYF.

This clonotype occurred many times. The chain combines TRBV2 with TRBJ1-5, with 8 bases lining up with TRBD1. V dropped 4 bases and J dropped 3; count of bases not matched to a gene: 2. This CDR3 has 14 amino acids. CDR1 is SNHLY, CDR2 FYNNEI, per germline. This chain's CDR3 is CASSGGQDNQPQHF. DNA for the CDR3: TGTGCCAGCAGTGGGGGACAGGACAATCAGCCCCAGCATTTT.

This clonotype occurred many times. One junction end does not reproduce the germline sequence, and a read error may be involved. The chain carries TRBV2 and TRBJ1-3, with 7 bases aligning to TRBD1. CDR3 length: 15 residues. The germline gives CDR1 SNHLY, CDR2 FYNNEI. For the CDR3, the DNA is TGTGCCAGCAGTGAAGGTGGGACAGTTGGAGACACCATATATTTT. Translation: CASSEGGTVGDTIYF.

This clonotype was seen many times. This CDR3 reads CASSLETGGRNEQFF. The DNA of the CDR3 is TGTGCCAGCAGCTTAGAGACAGGGGGCAGGAATGAGCAGTTCTTC. The V and J genes are TRBV7-2 and TRBJ2-1; 10 positions agree with TRBD1. The V gene end was trimmed by 1 base and the J gene end by 7 bases; junction bases not matched to a gene: 4. The CDR3 covers 15 residues. Per the germline V gene, CDR1 is SGHTA and CDR2 is FQGNSA.

This clonotype was counted between two and nine times. The CDR3 is CASTPSMRRNNQPQHF. CDR3 nucleotides: TGTGCCAGCACCCCCAGCATGCGTCGGAACAATCAGCCCCAGCATTTT. This rearrangement joins TRBV6-2 or TRBV6-3 to TRBJ1-5, with D unclear. This CDR3 contains 16 residues. Germline CDR1 is MNHEY and CDR2 is SVGEGT. The V end was cut by 7 bases, the J end by 3 bases, with 19 bases between.

This clonotype was seen repeatedly, ten times or more. The rearrangement joins TRBV10-3 to TRBJ2-1, with TRBD1 matching over 8 bases. J gave up 5 bases and V 0 bases, and 9 bases lay outside the gene matches. This CDR3 comprises 17 residues. Germline V gene sequence: CDR1 ENHRY, CDR2 SYGVKD. CDR3 sequence: CAISESVGQAKDNEQFF. For the CDR3, the DNA is TGTGCCATCAGTGAGTCAGTGGGACAGGCCAAAGACAATGAGCAGTTCTTC.

Many counts were recorded for this clonotype. The chain joins TRBV19 to TRBJ1-4; TRBD1 might be the D (5 bases). The V gene lost 6 bases and the J gene lost 0 bases, with 11 bases spanning the gap. The CDR3 extends over 15 amino acids. Germline loops: CDR1 LNHDA, CDR2 SQIVND (reference sequence). For the CDR3, the DNA is TGTGCCAGTAGAGGAGGGGACTCAACTAATGAAAAACTGTTTTTT. Residues: CASRGGDSTNEKLFF.

There are many counts of this clonotype. CDR3 amino acids: CATSDRLAGVNEQFF. CDR3 DNA: TGTGCCACCAGTGATAGACTAGCGGGAGTTAATGAGCAGTTCTTC. The chain links TRBV24-1 to TRBJ2-1, with TRBD2 matching over 12 bases. This CDR3 has 15 residues. V lost 3 bases to trimming and J lost 7 bases; unmatched junction nucleotides: 3. Germline CDR1 is KGHDR and CDR2 is SFDVKD.

This clonotype has ten or more counts. The genes are TRBV7-9 and TRBJ1-1, with D maybe TRBD1 (6 bases). The CDR3 is 15 residues long. Per the germline V gene, CDR1 is SEHNR and CDR2 is FQNEAQ (reference sequence). Trimming shortened V by 1 base and J by 1 base, and 10 bases separated the two germline ends. CDR3 in amino acids: CASSLEGGANTEAFF. CDR3 DNA: TGTGCCAGCAGCTTAGAAGGGGGTGCGAACACTGAAGCTTTCTTT.

This clonotype was seen many times. The chain links TRBV20-1 to TRBJ2-7; tentatively, D is TRBD1 or TRBD2 (5 bases each). Germline V gives CDR1 DFQATT, CDR2 SNEGSKA (reference sequence). The ends were cut back, 0 bases at V and 0 bases at J, with 12 bases in the middle. This CDR3 region has 15 residues. Here the CDR3 reads CSARESSGTSYEQYF. For the CDR3, the DNA is TGCAGTGCTAGAGAGAGCTCAGGGACCTCCTACGAGCAGTACTTC.